This T cell receptor beta chain was sequenced during a study of T cells in Graves' hyperthyroidism and ophthalmopathy. This clonotype was detected ten times or more. Its target is unknown. It was RNA transcripts that yielded the amplified TCR beta CDR3 regions. In the first-round RT-PCR of the TCR CDR3, the HTBI primer set was used. Each CDR3 protein gets one entry after TCRdb re-called the multiplex PCR reads with MiXCR. The sample has under 350,000 distinct CDR3 sequences, around 20% seen once. Stability of Graves' hyperthyroidism was defined as absent ophthalmopathy progression within 18 months. Exclusion criteria comprised uncontrolled infection, other autoimmune disease, pregnancy or lactation. Diagnoses used clinical symptoms, serum thyroxine and TRAb, thyroid ultrasound and orbital computed tomography. Whole-study results and caveats: Blood also held most thyroid clonotypes expanded beyond 0.001.

The specimen sequenced was blood. The origin of this receptor is a woman aged 45-65 years with Graves' hyperthyroidism.

CDR3 nucleotides: TGTGCCGATCGACGGGGGGGGCCCTACAATGAGCAGTTCTTC. Protein: CADRRGGPYNEQFF. This chain uses TRBV12-3 or TRBV12-4 with TRBJ2-1, with 8 bases that match TRBD2. V gave up 11 bases and J gave up 2 bases; unmatched junction bases: 8. The CDR3 covers 14 residues.